A selection of T cell receptor beta chains follows, all from one sample in a study of shared clonotypes between healthy human individuals. Some clones are missing from TCRdb's copy, which holds only in-frame ones; the method was immunoSEQ multiplex PCR. The sample lists approximately 720,000 clones; about two thirds were seen once. The sample taken for sequencing was memory CD4+ T cells sorted from blood. These TCRs come from a woman aged 30 to 39 in good health. The CDR3 runs from the conserved cysteine through the conserved F or W. A D gene is named only where the DNA matches it firmly. For some rows the clone size is stated as once, few or many, or as a class when expanded; others skip it.

17,TRBJ1-3,TRBV11-2,TRBD1,once,TGTGCCAGCAGCTTAGGACCCACAGGGGGCTCAGGAAACACCATATATTTT,CASSLGPTGGSGNTIYF
14,TRBJ2-7,TRBV28,NA,NA,TGTCCCCAAACCAAGGTTATTTTGTCCTACGAGCAGTACTTC,CPQTKVILSYEQYF
17,TRBJ2-7,TRBV11-2,TRBD2,NA,TGTGCCAGCAGCTTAACTACCACCGGGACTAGAGGCTACGAGCAGTACTTC,CASSLTTTGTRGYEQYF
15,TRBJ1-1,TRBV7-9,TRBD1,NA,TGTGCCAGCAGCCGGGACAGGGGGACGAACACTGAAGCTTTCTTT,CASSRDRGTNTEAFF
13,TRBJ1-2,TRBV2,NA,NA,TGTGCCAGCACTGACAGGAGCAACTATGGCTACACCTTC,CASTDRSNYGYTF
12,TRBJ1-3,TRBV6-1,NA,NA,TGTGCCAGCAGTGAATCTGGAAACACCATATATTTT,CASSESGNTIYF
14,TRBJ2-7,TRBV5-1,NA,NA,TGCGCCAGCAGCTTGAGAGACGGCACCTACGAGCAGTACTTC,CASSLRDGTYEQYF
15,TRBJ1-1,TRBV5-1,TRBD1,few,TGCGCCAGCAGCTTCCAGGGGGAATTTTCGGGGAAAGCTTTCTTT,CASSFQGEFSGKAFF
14,TRBJ2-7,TRBV6-1,NA,NA,TGTGCCAGCAGAACACAGCCGCGCACCTACGAGCAGTACTTC,CASRTQPRTYEQYF
12,TRBJ2-5,TRBV29-1,NA,few,TGCAGCGGGAAGGTGGGGTCTGAGACCCAGTACTTC,CSGKVGSETQYF
14,TRBJ1-5,TRBV5-1,TRBD1,NA,TGCGCCAGCAGCTTGGGGGACAGATCTCAGCCCCAGCATTTT,CASSLGDRSQPQHF
18,TRBJ2-2,TRBV10-3,TRBD1,NA,TGTGCCATCAGTGACTTGGGAACCGGGACAGCCAACACCGGGGAGCTGTTTTTT,CAISDLGTGTANTGELFF
15,TRBJ2-1,TRBV4-1,TRBD2,NA,TGCGCCAGCAGCCCAATTAGCGGGAGCTACAATGAGCAGTTCTTC,CASSPISGSYNEQFF
16,TRBJ1-1,TRBV6-1,TRBD1,NA,TGTGCCAGCAGTGAAGCTCGGACAGGAACGAACACTGAAGCTTTCTTT,CASSEARTGTNTEAFF
16,TRBJ2-3,TRBV2,NA,NA,TGTGCCAGCAGTGAAGCGAGGGCAGCTAGCACAGATACGCAGTATTTT,CASSEARAASTDTQYF
13,TRBJ1-2,TRBV28,NA,NA,TGTGCCAGCAGTCCCGGCCGGATGTATGGCTACACCTTC,CASSPGRMYGYTF
15,TRBJ2-2,TRBV7-9,TRBD2,NA,TGTGCCAGCAGCCCCCCGAACGGGAGGGTCGGGGAGCTGTTTTTT,CASSPPNGRVGELFF
12,TRBJ1-2,TRBV6-6,NA,NA,TGTGCCAGCAGCTATAGTAACTATGGCTACACCTTC,CASSYSNYGYTF
11,TRBJ2-3,TRBV2,NA,NA,TGTGCCAGCAAGACGGCAGGGCAACAGTATTTT,CASKTAGQQYF
13,TRBJ2-5,TRBV7-2,NA,NA,TGTGCCAGCAGCCCGATCGGTGCTGAGACCCAGTACTTC,CASSPIGAETQYF
14,TRBJ1-5,TRBV19,NA,NA,TGTGCCAGTAGTATGACCAGTCCGAAGCAGCCCCAGCATTTT,CASSMTSPKQPQHF
13,TRBJ2-7,TRBV18,NA,NA,TGTGCCAGCTCACCGAGGTTCCCCGACGAGCAGTACTTC,CASSPRFPDEQYF
15,TRBJ2-7,TRBV6-5,TRBD2,once,TGTGCCAGCAGCTCTCGGACTAGCGGACACTACGAGCAGTACTTC,CASSSRTSGHYEQYF
11,TRBJ2-1,TRBV18,NA,NA,TGTGCCAGCTCACCGGACAATGAGCAGTTCTTC,CASSPDNEQFF
13,TRBJ1-5,TRBV19,NA,few,TGTGCCAGTAGTCGGGGGTCGGGGGAGCCCCAGCATTTT,CASSRGSGEPQHF
14,TRBJ2-3,TRBV19,TRBD1,NA,TGTGCCAGTAGCGATTGGACAGGGGGAGATACGCAGTATTTT,CASSDWTGGDTQYF
17,TRBJ2-7,TRBV13,TRBD1,NA,TGTGCCAGCAGCCCCGGACAGGGGGCCCCTTTAGGGGGAGAGCAGTACTTC,CASSPGQGAPLGGEQYF
16,TRBJ2-5,TRBV7-9,NA,NA,TGTGCCAGCAGCTTAAGGTGGCGACGGGAAAAAGAGACCCAGTACTTC,CASSLRWRREKETQYF
14,TRBJ1-1,TRBV5-4,NA,NA,TGTGCCAGCAGCTTGGACAGATCGAACACTGAAGCTTTCTTT,CASSLDRSNTEAFF
17,TRBJ1-5,TRBV28,TRBD1,NA,TGTGCCAGCAGTGTATACTCCGGGACAGGGTCTGATCAGCCCCAGCATTTT,CASSVYSGTGSDQPQHF
15,TRBJ2-1,TRBV5-1,NA,NA,TGCGCCAGCAGCTTGTCCTCTGGGGCCTACAATGAGCAGTTCTTC,CASSLSSGAYNEQFF
15,TRBJ2-1,TRBV15,NA,NA,TGTGCCACCAGCAGAGATGCCGACTCCTACAATGAGCAGTTCTTC,CATSRDADSYNEQFF
16,TRBJ2-4,TRBV5-8,NA,NA,TGTGCCAGCAGCCCTGCCGGAGCTGGGGTCAAAAACATTCAGTACTTC,CASSPAGAGVKNIQYF
13,TRBJ1-5,TRBV19,NA,NA,TGTGCCAGTAGATCAGGGGAGCTTCAGCCCCAGCATTTT,CASRSGELQPQHF
12,TRBJ1-3,TRBV7-9,NA,NA,TGTGCCAGCAGCTCGGCTGGAAACACCATATATTTT,CASSSAGNTIYF
12,TRBJ2-2,TRBV2,NA,few,TGTGCCAGCAGCCGACTAGTCGGGGAGCTGTTTTTT,CASSRLVGELFF
15,TRBJ2-6,TRBV6-5,NA,NA,TGTGCCAGCAGTTACTCGTTATCCGGGGCCAACGTCCTGACTTTC,CASSYSLSGANVLTF
13,TRBJ2-5,TRBV5-5,NA,NA,TGTGCCAGCGGGGGGTACACCCAAGAGACCCAGTACTTC,CASGGYTQETQYF
10,TRBJ1-1,TRBV9,NA,NA,TGTGCCAGCGTCACGAGGGGCGCTTTCTTT,CASVTRGAFF
14,TRBJ1-5,TRBV28,TRBD1,NA,TGTGCCAGCATTAAACAGGGGACTTATCAGCCCCAGCATTTT,CASIKQGTYQPQHF
16,TRBJ2-7,TRBV29-1,NA,NA,TGCAGCGTTGATACTTCCTTACAGGGTCGTTGGTACGAGCAGTACTTC,CSVDTSLQGRWYEQYF
14,TRBJ1-1,TRBV6-5,NA,NA,TGTGCCAGCAGTTTAGACAACATGAACACTGAAGCTTTCTTT,CASSLDNMNTEAFF
14,TRBJ1-3,TRBV5-6,NA,NA,TGTGCCAGCAGCAAGAGACAGGCTGGAAACACCATATATTTT,CASSKRQAGNTIYF
15,TRBJ1-1,TRBV13,TRBD1,NA,TGTGCCAGCAGCCCGCGACAGGGGGCTAGCACTGAAGCTTTCTTT,CASSPRQGASTEAFF
14,TRBJ1-1,TRBV28,NA,NA,TGTGCCAGCAGGGAGTCACAGCATAACACTGAAGCTTTCTTT,CASRESQHNTEAFF
13,TRBJ2-7,TRBV6-1,TRBD1,NA,TGTGCCAGCAGTGCACAGGGGTCCGGCGAGCAGTACTTC,CASSAQGSGEQYF
13,TRBJ2-6,TRBV29-1,NA,NA,TGCAGCGTTTTAGGGTTTGGGGCCAACGTCCTGACTTTC,CSVLGFGANVLTF
13,TRBJ1-1,TRBV9,NA,NA,TGTGCCAGCAGCGTTGGAGAGAACACTGAAGCTTTCTTT,CASSVGENTEAFF
13,TRBJ2-7,TRBV28,NA,NA,TGTGCCAGCAAACGTGACTACTCCTACGAGCAGTACTTC,CASKRDYSYEQYF
12,TRBJ2-7,TRBV11-2,TRBD2,NA,TGTGCCAGCAGCTCTAGCGGGAACGAGCAGTACTTC,CASSSSGNEQYF
16,TRBJ1-2,TRBV9,TRBD1,NA,TGTGCCAGCAGCCCCCCTGGGACAGCCGCTAACTATGGCTACACCTTC,CASSPPGTAANYGYTF
13,TRBJ2-5,TRBV18,NA,NA,TGTGCCAGCGCCCACAGGATCCAAGAGACCCAGTACTTC,CASAHRIQETQYF
15,TRBJ2-1,TRBV6-5,NA,NA,TGTGCCAGCAGTGTACAGCTGAGCTCCTACAATGAGCAGTTCTTC,CASSVQLSSYNEQFF
14,TRBJ1-3,TRBV5-6,NA,NA,TGTGCCAGCAGCTTTCTTCAAGGTGGAAACACCATATATTTT,CASSFLQGGNTIYF
14,TRBJ2-7,TRBV18,NA,NA,TGTGCCAGCTCACTTGGGCCGAGCGTCTACGAGCAGTACTTC,CASSLGPSVYEQYF